The 29 T cell receptor beta chains below come from one sample, sequenced in a study of T cell repertoires in cytomegalovirus infection. TCRdb independently ran MiXCR on the reads; one entry per CDR3 protein. The sample carries approximately 150,000 distinct CDR3 sequences, about 6% recorded once. The sequenced sample was PBMCs. All receptors derive from a human donor in good health (CMV status not recorded). Some clones in this sample may be carry-over from other donors' samples.

This clonotype was detected a few times. V and J are TRBV5-1 and TRBJ1-2; no definite D call. The V gene's germline CDR1 is SGHRS and CDR2 YFSETQ. The CDR3 extends over 13 amino acids. Trimming took off 4 bases at V and 3 bases at J, with 10 bases between the two ends. DNA of the CDR3: TGCGCCAGCAGCAGGTCAGGAGACTATGGCTACACCTTC. This encodes CASSRSGDYGYTF.

This clonotype was seen more than once but under ten times. The V and J genes are TRBV20-1 and TRBJ2-5, with a tentative D call TRBD2 (6 bases). The germline CDR1 and CDR2 sequences are DFQATT and SNEGSKA (reference sequence). CDR3 size: 16 residues. V lost 1 base and J 4 bases, leaving 19 bases between the germline ends. CDR3 residues: CSARAGEWVGGETQYF. The DNA of the CDR3 is TGCAGTGCTAGAGCCGGGGAGTGGGTCGGGGGAGAGACCCAGTACTTC.

This clonotype was seen at least ten times. The chain is built from TRBV7-8 and TRBJ2-2; 12 bases match TRBD2. The J segment lost 1 base and the V segment lost 6 bases, leaving 12 bases of the junction unmatched. The CDR3 loop spans 19 amino acids. CDR1 is SGHVS, CDR2 FQNEAQ, per germline. The CDR3 sequence: CASRAGRTSGDMNTGELFF. The CDR3 DNA reads TGTGCCAGCAGGGCAGGGAGGACTAGCGGGGATATGAACACCGGGGAGCTGTTTTTT. Full variable domain (outside the CDR3, taken from reference TRBV7-8 and TRBJ2-2): GAGVSQSPRYKVAKRGQDVALRCDPISGHVSLFWYQQALGQGPEFLTYFQNEAQLDKSGLPSDRFFAERPEGSVSTLKIQRTQQEDSAVYLCASRAGRTSGDMNTGELFFGEGSRLTVL.

This clonotype was seen repeatedly, ten times or more. The rearrangement joins TRBV7-8 to TRBJ1-4, with a possible D match to TRBD1 (5 bases). Trimming stripped 1 base from V and 4 bases from J, with 10 bases between. The CDR3 consists of 15 residues. Per the germline V gene, CDR1 is SGHVS and CDR2 is FQNEAQ. The CDR3 reads CASSLGGGINEKLFF. In nucleotides, the CDR3 is TGTGCCAGCAGCTTAGGGGGGGGAATTAATGAAAAACTGTTTTTT.

This clonotype was recorded many times. J is TRBJ2-3 and V is TRBV7-2; TRBD1 matches at 8 bases. The CDR3 has 19 residues. The germline gives CDR1 SGHTA, CDR2 FQGNSA. V dropped 5 bases and J dropped 6; count of bases not matched to a gene: 22. CDR3 sequence: CASSAAGQGGLIGADTQYF. The CDR3 DNA reads TGTGCCAGCAGCGCGGCCGGACAGGGTGGATTAATCGGTGCGGATACGCAGTATTTT.

In this sample, this clonotype turned up a few times. The J gene is TRBJ1-2, the V gene TRBV7-2; no firm D call. The CDR3 contains 14 residues. V was shortened by 2 bases and J by 5 bases, with 12 bases between the two germline ends. The germline V gene encodes CDR1 SGHTA and CDR2 FQGNSA. The CDR3 here is CASSLSPETYGYTF. The DNA for the CDR3 is TGTGCCAGCAGCTTAAGTCCAGAAACTTATGGCTACACCTTC.

This clonotype was detected many times. The gene calls are TRBV12-3 or TRBV12-4 and TRBJ1-1; no reliable D call. V shed 7 bases and J shed 2 bases, with 14 bases lying between them. The length of the CDR3 is 14 residues. The CDR3: CASTFDRTNTEAFF. Here the CDR3 DNA reads TGTGCCAGCACCTTCGACCGGACTAACACTGAAGCTTTCTTT.

The rearrangement links TRBV28 to TRBJ1-4, with 7 bases lining up with TRBD1. Trimming removed 5 bases from V and 6 bases from J; junction bases left unmatched: 9. CDR3 size: 15 residues. CDR1 is MDHEN, CDR2 SYDVKM, per germline. The CDR3 spells CASSTSGTAYEKLFF. As DNA, the CDR3 is TGTGCCAGCAGTACCTCCGGGACAGCCTATGAAAAACTGTTTTTT.

Ten or more counts support this clonotype. The chain combines TRBV7-2 with TRBJ1-1; D is uncertain. V was clipped by 5 bases and J by 4 bases, with 17 bases between them. This CDR3 is built from 15 residues. Germline CDR1 reads SGHTA; CDR2 reads FQGNSA. Here the CDR3 DNA reads TGTGCCAGCAGCCCAACGTCAAGGCCAGGCACTGAAGCTTTCTTT. This codes for CASSPTSRPGTEAFF.

In this sample, this clonotype turned up many times. The gene calls are TRBV7-2 and TRBJ2-2; 13 nucleotides line up with TRBD2. Germline V gene data show CDR1 as SGHTA and CDR2 as FQGNSA. V shed 5 bases and J 7 bases; nucleotides not matched to a gene: 4. CDR3 length: 15 residues. The CDR3 coding sequence is TGTGCCAGCAGCCCCACTAGCGGGGGGGTCGGGGAGCTGTTTTTT. Translated: CASSPTSGGVGELFF.

This clonotype was found a few times. V gene TRBV20-1 combines with J gene TRBJ2-3; no definite D call. The V gene lost 5 bases and the J gene lost 2 bases, with 11 bases spanning the gap. Germline V lookup: CDR1 DFQATT, CDR2 SNEGSKA (reference sequence). The CDR3 consists of 13 residues. CDR3 residues: CSAPDGLTDTQYF. The DNA of the CDR3 is TGCAGTGCTCCAGATGGCCTCACAGATACGCAGTATTTT.

This clonotype appeared many times. This chain joins TRBV7-6 and TRBJ1-6; D call uncertain. CDR1 is SGHVS, CDR2 FNYEAQ, per germline. Trimming removed 5 bases at V and 10 bases at J, with 12 bases between. CDR3 length: 13 amino acids. The CDR3 is CASSPRPYSPLHF. The CDR3 DNA follows: TGTGCCAGCAGCCCCAGACCGTACTCACCCCTCCACTTT.

This clonotype showed up many times. This rearrangement joins TRBV7-2 to TRBJ2-3, with 10 positions matching TRBD2. Germline V gives CDR1 SGHTA, CDR2 FQGNSA. The length of the CDR3 is 18 residues. J was trimmed by 9 bases and V by 2 bases; bases with no gene match: 17. The CDR3 nucleotides read TGTGCCAGCAGCTTATGGGCTAGCGGGGGCTCGCGGGACTGGACGCAGTATTTT. Protein product: CASSLWASGGSRDWTQYF.

This chain joins TRBV6-5 and TRBJ2-2, with 7 bases that match TRBD1. Losses at the gene ends were 7 bases for V and 3 bases for J; bases not matched to a gene: 8. This CDR3 has 15 amino acids. Germline V gene sequence: CDR1 MNHEY, CDR2 SVGAGI. The CDR3 coding sequence is TGTGCCAGCAACCCCGGGACAGTACACACCGGGGAGCTGTTTTTT. Protein: CASNPGTVHTGELFF.

The chain uses TRBV7-3 and TRBJ2-5; either TRBD1 or TRBD2 may supply D (7 bases each). The V end lost 8 bases, the J end lost 5 bases, and 21 bases lay between the germline ends. Germline V gene lookup returns CDR1 SGHTA and CDR2 FQGTGA. This CDR3 has 15 residues. The CDR3 DNA reads as TGTGCCAGCTCGCCAGGGGGGGCGGCGCTGGAGACCCAGTACTTC. Amino acid sequence: CASSPGGAALETQYF.

To note about this clonotype: This may be a read error, as it is one base from a much larger clone. The chain links TRBV20-1 to TRBJ2-7, with a weak D call TRBD2 (5 bases). There are 14 residues in the CDR3. Germline V gives CDR1 DFQATT, CDR2 SNEGSKA (reference sequence). V dropped 3 bases and J dropped 3 bases, with 15 bases sitting between them. The CDR3 protein is CSASARGIRYEQYF. CDR3 nucleotide sequence: TGCAGTGCTAGTGCCCGGGGAATTCGCTACGAGCAGTACTTC.

In this sample, this clonotype turned up a few times. The chain has TRBV18 and TRBJ1-1, with D hard to call. V gave up 3 bases and J gave up 2 bases, with 10 bases separating them. The CDR3 length is 14 residues. Germline V CDR1 and CDR2: KGHSH, LQKENI. CDR3 region: CASSPLSENTEAFF. CDR3 DNA: TGTGCCAGCTCACCCTTGTCAGAAAACACTGAAGCTTTCTTT. Looking up the rest from reference TRBV18 and TRBJ1-1 gives the full variable domain: NAGVMQNPRHLVRRRGQEARLRCSPMKGHSHVYWYRQLPEEGLKFMVYLQKENIIDESGMPKERFSAEFPKEGPSILRIQQVVRGDSAAYFCASSPLSENTEAFFGQGTRLTVV.

The CDR3 coding sequence is TGCAGCATCAAAGGAGGAGGGGCTGAAGATACGCAGTATTTT. It codes for CSIKGGGAEDTQYF. The rearrangement joins TRBV29-1 to TRBJ2-3, with D possibly being TRBD2 (6 bases). V lost 8 bases and J lost 5, with 20 bases in between. The CDR3 runs to 14 residues. Germline CDR1 reads SQVTM; CDR2 reads ANQGSEA.

The rearrangement joins TRBV23-1 to TRBJ2-3; the match to TRBD1 covers 7 bases. TRBV23-1 is an ORF; its function is uncertain. CDR3 length equals 17 residues. V gave up 3 bases and J gave up 4 bases; unmatched junction bases: 13. The CDR3 region is CASSHPTGIEGADTQYF. The CDR3, as DNA: TGCGCCAGCAGTCACCCGACAGGGATCGAGGGGGCAGATACGCAGTATTTT.

This clonotype appeared many times. This chain joins TRBV30 and TRBJ1-1, with D uncertain. Trimming cost V 1 base and J 2 bases, with 14 bases left between them. The CDR3 consists of 15 residues. Germline V gene data show CDR1 as GTSNPN and CDR2 as SVGIG (reference sequence). The DNA for the CDR3 is TGTGCCTGGAGTGGGACTCCCGGGCAAAACACTGAAGCTTTCTTT. Protein sequence: CAWSGTPGQNTEAFF.

This clonotype showed up just a few times. This chain connects TRBV12-3 or TRBV12-4 to TRBJ2-4, with 7 bases identical to TRBD1. The junction had 0 bases not matched to a gene; V was cut back by 6 bases and J by 1 base. This CDR3 has 13 amino acids. CDR3 bases: TGTGCCAGCAGACAGGGGGCCAAAAACATTCAGTACTTC. This encodes CASRQGAKNIQYF.

This clonotype has ten or more counts. The gene calls are TRBV4-2 and TRBJ1-5, with TRBD1 identical over 7 bases. The ends lost 7 bases at V and 5 bases at J; junction bases unmatched: 11. Germline CDR1 LGHNA, CDR2 YNFKEQ. This CDR3 is 15 amino acids long. Here the CDR3 DNA reads TGTGCCAGCATCGATACAGGGGAATGTTATCAGCCCCAGCATTTT. It is translated as CASIDTGECYQPQHF.

This clonotype has at least ten counts. V gene TRBV7-8 combines with J gene TRBJ1-2, with D maybe TRBD1 (6 bases). V lost 3 bases, J lost 4 bases, and 15 bases lay in between. Germline-derived CDR1 and CDR2 are SGHVS and FQNEAQ. This CDR3 spans 15 amino acids. The CDR3 loop is CASSLDSRVGYGYTF. The CDR3, as DNA: TGTGCCAGCAGCTTGGACAGTAGAGTGGGCTATGGCTACACCTTC.

In its sample, this clonotype was seen a few times. This sequence joins TRBV28 and TRBJ2-7; D is undetermined. CDR3 length: 11 amino acids. Germline CDR1 is MDHEN and CDR2 is SYDVKM. Deletions cut 6 bases from V and 12 bases from J, with 15 bases between. The CDR3 DNA sequence: TGTGCCAGCAGCACTGATCCACCCCTGTACTTC. It encodes CASSTDPPLYF. Together with reference TRBV28 and TRBJ2-7, the CDR3 gives the full variable domain: DVKVTQSSRYLVKRTGEKVFLECVQDMDHENMFWYRQDPGLGLRLIYFSYDVKMKEKGDIPEGYSVSREKKERFSLILESASTNQTSMYLCASSTDPPLYFGPGTRLTVT.

There are many counts of this clonotype. The chain carries TRBV7-2 and TRBJ2-4, with TRBD1 matching over 7 bases. The CDR3 is 15 residues long. V was pared by 3 bases and J by 6 bases, with 8 bases of the junction left unmatched. Germline CDR1 SGHTA, CDR2 FQGNSA. The CDR3 region has the DNA TGTGCCAGCAGCTTCGCTTGGGACAGCGTAAACATTCAGTACTTC. It is translated as CASSFAWDSVNIQYF.

The V call is TRBV27, the J call TRBJ1-2, with a tentative D call TRBD1 (6 bases). The ends were cut back, 4 bases at V and 8 bases at J, with 11 bases in the middle. The CDR3 sequence is 12 residues long. Germline V gene lookup returns CDR1 MNHEY and CDR2 SMNVEV (reference sequence). The chain's CDR3 is CASSSQGRGYTF. CDR3 DNA sequence: TGTGCCAGCAGTTCACAGGGTAGGGGCTACACCTTC.

This clonotype was seen ten or more times. J is TRBJ2-1 and V is TRBV6-4; 7 nucleotides match TRBD1. The ends lost 6 bases at V and 10 bases at J; junction bases unmatched: 9. Germline V lookup: CDR1 MRHNA, CDR2 SNTAGT. This CDR3 comprises 13 residues. The CDR3 coding sequence is TGTGCCAGCAGCCCACAGGGGAGTGGAGAGCAGTTCTTC. As protein: CASSPQGSGEQFF.

The J gene is TRBJ2-1, the V gene TRBV6-2 or TRBV6-3; 10 bases are shared with TRBD1. There are 12 residues in the CDR3. Germline CDR1 is MNHEY and CDR2 is SVGEGT. Trimming removed 5 bases from V and 12 bases from J; junction bases left unmatched: 4. This chain's CDR3 is CASSRDRGWQFF. For the CDR3, the DNA is TGTGCCAGCAGTAGGGACAGGGGCTGGCAGTTCTTC.

This clonotype was counted ten times or more. This rearrangement joins TRBV11-3 to TRBJ2-1; D possibly corresponds to TRBD2 (7 bases). From germline, CDR1 is SGHNT and CDR2 YENEEA. This CDR3 is built from 15 residues. The V end was cut by 5 bases, the J end by 3 bases, with 14 bases between. In nucleotides, the CDR3 is TGTGCCAGCAGCGCTGCGGGGGCTGTCTACAATGAGCAGTTCTTC. Residues: CASSAAGAVYNEQFF.